These 22 T cell receptor beta chains were sequenced from one sample in a study of response to subunit inactivated influenza vaccine. TCRdb itself ran the RT-PCR reads through MiXCR, one entry per CDR3 protein. The sample has roughly 160,000 distinct CDR3 sequences; about a tenth are singletons. The sequencing used non-naive T cells sorted from PBMCs, collected roughly 6 weeks after vaccination. These receptors originate from a middle-aged man who received an inactivated influenza vaccine.

This clonotype appeared many times. The chain links TRBV7-8 to TRBJ2-1, with D perhaps matching TRBD2 (5 bases). CDR3 size: 14 residues. Trimming took off 5 bases at V and 4 bases at J, with 12 bases between the two ends. CDR1 is SGHVS and CDR2 is FQNEAQ in the germline V gene. The CDR3 loop is CASSQATKYNEQFF. The DNA for the CDR3 is TGTGCCAGCAGCCAGGCGACTAAGTACAATGAGCAGTTCTTC.

In this sample, this clonotype turned up a few times. This chain joins TRBV28 and TRBJ2-7; TRBD2 might be the D (6 bases). V lost 7 bases and J lost 4, with 17 bases in between. Germline V gene lookup returns CDR1 MDHEN and CDR2 SYDVKM. The CDR3 sequence is 14 residues long. The CDR3 region has the DNA TGTGCCAGCAACGTACCGGGACTTTCATACGAGCAGTACTTC. Its translation is CASNVPGLSYEQYF.

This clonotype appeared many times. The chain combines TRBV20-1 with TRBJ2-2; 8 bases are shared with TRBD1. After removal of 2 bases from V and 0 bases from J, the junction contained 2 bases not matched to a gene. Germline CDR1 reads DFQATT; CDR2 reads SNEGSKA (reference sequence). This CDR3 has 15 residues. CDR3 amino acids: CSARSGQANTGELFF. The CDR3 region has the DNA TGCAGTGCTAGATCGGGACAGGCGAACACCGGGGAGCTGTTTTTT.

This clonotype showed up just a few times. V and J are TRBV10-3 and TRBJ2-5, with D possibly TRBD2 on 6 matching bases. V was clipped by 6 bases and J by 2 bases, with 13 bases between them. CDR3 length equals 14 residues. Germline lookup yields CDR1 ENHRY and CDR2 SYGVKD. This CDR3 is CAIRGTPGQETQYF. CDR3 in DNA: TGTGCCATCAGAGGGACTCCGGGACAAGAGACCCAGTACTTC.

The chain has TRBV25-1 and TRBJ2-3, with D maybe TRBD1 (5 bases). The CDR3 has 13 residues. Per the germline V gene, CDR1 is MGHDK and CDR2 is SYGVNS. The V gene lost 8 bases and the J gene lost 6 bases, with 15 bases spanning the gap. CDR3 residues: CASGSLTVDTQYF. Written as DNA, the CDR3 is TGTGCCAGCGGATCATTGACAGTTGATACGCAGTATTTT.

This clonotype has ten or more counts. The chain uses TRBV6-6 and TRBJ2-1; unclear D gene. Trimming cost V 6 bases and J 6 bases, with 9 bases left between them. Germline V gives CDR1 MNHNY, CDR2 SVGAGI (reference sequence). The CDR3 consists of 12 residues. In DNA form, the CDR3 reads TGTGCCAGCAGCCTAGGCACCAATGAGCAGTTCTTC. Protein product: CASSLGTNEQFF.

This chain joins TRBV5-1 and TRBJ1-2; TRBD1 agrees at 7 bases. The CDR3 is made up of 15 amino acids. The germline V gene encodes CDR1 SGHRS and CDR2 YFSETQ. With V trimmed by 4 bases and J by 2 bases, 8 bases remained unmatched. The CDR3 nucleotides are TGCGCCAGCAGCATCAACACAGGGGCAAACTATGGCTACACCTTC. It encodes CASSINTGANYGYTF.

This clonotype was seen a few times. J is TRBJ2-1 and V is TRBV25-1; 14 nucleotides align to TRBD2. The V segment lost 4 bases and the J segment 9 bases; nucleotides outside the gene matches: 20. This CDR3 spans 20 amino acids. Germline CDR1 reads MGHDK; CDR2 reads SYGVNS. The CDR3 here is CASSAPRTTTGTSGSVEQFF. DNA for the CDR3: TGTGCCAGCAGTGCCCCAAGGACAACCACCGGGACTAGCGGGAGTGTTGAGCAGTTCTTC.

The chain combines TRBV28 with TRBJ1-6; TRBD1 matches 7 bases. The V segment lost 1 base and the J segment 7 bases; nucleotides outside the gene matches: 4. Germline V gives CDR1 MDHEN, CDR2 SYDVKM. This CDR3 is built from 15 residues. The CDR3 region is CASSLFGTENSPLHF. CDR3 coding DNA: TGTGCCAGCAGTTTATTTGGGACAGAGAATTCACCCCTCCACTTT.

This clonotype was detected a few times. The rearrangement links TRBV20-1 to TRBJ2-4; D is unclear. V lost 1 base, J lost 0 bases, and 7 bases lay in between. This CDR3 has 14 residues. Germline lookup yields CDR1 DFQATT and CDR2 SNEGSKA (reference sequence). CDR3 sequence reads: CSARASLAKNIQYF. The DNA for the CDR3 is TGCAGTGCTAGAGCCAGCTTAGCCAAAAACATTCAGTACTTC.

Turning to this clonotype: A much larger clone differs by one base, so this may be a read error. The rearrangement links TRBV3-1 to TRBJ2-3, with no clear D. Germline V gene lookup returns CDR1 LGHDT and CDR2 YNNKEL (reference sequence). V was cut by 1 base and J by 5 bases, with 7 bases left in between. The CDR3 is 13 residues long. CDR3 region: CASSQVLRDTQYF. CDR3 nucleotides: TGTGCCAGCAGCCAAGTTCTTAGAGATACGCAGTATTTT.

This clonotype occurred many times. The rearrangement links TRBV29-1 to TRBJ2-1; either TRBD1 or TRBD2 may supply D (5 bases each). Trimming removed 4 bases at V and 8 bases at J, with 15 bases between. CDR1 is SQVTM and CDR2 is ANQGSEA in the germline V gene. This CDR3 contains 13 residues. The DNA for the CDR3 is TGCAGCGTTGCCCGGGACCTTAGCGATGAGCAGTTCTTC. It yields the protein CSVARDLSDEQFF.

The chain carries TRBV28 and TRBJ1-5; 7 nucleotides align to TRBD1. The CDR3 totals 15 residues. Germline assignment: CDR1 MDHEN and CDR2 SYDVKM. V lost 7 bases and J lost 3; bases outside the gene matches: 9. The CDR3 region has the DNA TGTGCCAGCACCCTACAGGGGCCCCTCAATCAGCCCCAGCATTTT. Translated: CASTLQGPLNQPQHF.

Concerning this clonotype itself: One end of the junction varies from germline; a read error may be responsible. This chain uses TRBV20-1 with TRBJ2-1; 12 positions match TRBD2. Germline lookup yields CDR1 DFQATT and CDR2 SNEGSKA (reference sequence). This CDR3 contains 13 residues. The CDR3 sequence: CSPSGGDYNEQFF. In DNA form, the CDR3 reads TGCAGTCCTAGCGGGGGGGATTACAATGAGCAGTTCTTC.

This clonotype was detected only a few times. The V and J genes are TRBV28 and TRBJ2-1; possibly TRBD2 for D (5 bases). From germline, CDR1 is MDHEN and CDR2 SYDVKM. The CDR3 is 14 residues long. The ends were cut back, 9 bases at V and 7 bases at J, with 19 bases in the middle. Here the CDR3 reads CASIASARGNEQFF. The CDR3 region has the DNA TGTGCCAGTATAGCGAGCGCCCGCGGGAATGAGCAGTTCTTC.

The genes are TRBV5-5 and TRBJ1-4; D unclear. CDR3 length: 15 residues. Per the germline V gene, CDR1 is SGHKS and CDR2 is YYEKEE (reference sequence). Trimming shortened V by 4 bases and J by 7 bases, and 17 bases separated the two germline ends. CDR3 DNA: TGTGCCAGCAGCCCGGGCCTCGTTCGGGGTGAAAAACTGTTTTTT. This encodes CASSPGLVRGEKLFF.

This chain joins TRBV20-1 and TRBJ2-1, with 10 bases lining up with TRBD2. Looked up from germline, CDR1 is DFQATT and CDR2 is SNEGSKA (reference sequence). V dropped 3 bases and J dropped 2; count of bases not matched to a gene: 7. There are 16 residues in the CDR3. The CDR3 DNA is TGCAGTGCTAGCAGCGGGGGGGCTCTACCCTACAATGAGCAGTTCTTC. It is translated as CSASSGGALPYNEQFF.

J is TRBJ2-1 and V is TRBV5-1; 9 positions agree with TRBD2. J lost 4 bases, V lost 3 bases, and 5 bases had no gene match. Germline values: CDR1 SGHRS, CDR2 YFSETQ. The CDR3 contains 15 residues. The CDR3 DNA sequence: TGCGCCAGCAGCTACCGACTAGCGGAGTACAATGAGCAGTTCTTC. Encoded protein: CASSYRLAEYNEQFF.

CDR3 region: CASSLTRIGELFF. In DNA, the CDR3 is TGTGCCAGCAGCTTAACGAGGATCGGGGAGCTGTTTTTT. This chain links TRBV7-9 with TRBJ2-2; unclear D gene. There are 13 residues in the CDR3. The germline CDR1 and CDR2 sequences are SEHNR and FQNEAQ (reference sequence). V was pared by 2 bases and J by 7 bases, with 8 bases between.

The chain is built from TRBV20-1 and TRBJ2-3; D call uncertain. V lost 0 bases and J 5 bases, leaving 15 bases between the germline ends. Germline values: CDR1 DFQATT, CDR2 SNEGSKA (reference sequence). The CDR3 totals 15 residues. CDR3 loop: CSARDRSPNKDTQYF. CDR3 DNA sequence: TGCAGTGCTAGAGATCGCTCGCCCAACAAAGATACGCAGTATTTT.

This clonotype occurred many times. The chain links TRBV5-5 to TRBJ1-2, with D maybe TRBD1 (5 bases). Trimming removed 0 bases at V and 5 bases at J, with 11 bases between. This CDR3 spans 14 amino acids. Germline V gene sequence: CDR1 SGHKS, CDR2 YYEKEE (reference sequence). CDR3 sequence reads: CASSLEWGTYGYTF. In DNA form, the CDR3 reads TGTGCCAGCAGCTTGGAGTGGGGCACGTATGGCTACACCTTC.

This clonotype appeared many times. The DNA of the CDR3 is TGTGCCAGCAGCTTGGGGTCCACAGATACGCAGTATTTT. Amino acid sequence: CASSLGSTDTQYF. The rearrangement uses TRBV7-2 and TRBJ2-3; unclear D gene. The germline gives CDR1 SGHTA, CDR2 FQGNSA. The CDR3 runs 13 residues. V was shortened by 3 bases and J by 2 bases, with 6 bases between the two germline ends.